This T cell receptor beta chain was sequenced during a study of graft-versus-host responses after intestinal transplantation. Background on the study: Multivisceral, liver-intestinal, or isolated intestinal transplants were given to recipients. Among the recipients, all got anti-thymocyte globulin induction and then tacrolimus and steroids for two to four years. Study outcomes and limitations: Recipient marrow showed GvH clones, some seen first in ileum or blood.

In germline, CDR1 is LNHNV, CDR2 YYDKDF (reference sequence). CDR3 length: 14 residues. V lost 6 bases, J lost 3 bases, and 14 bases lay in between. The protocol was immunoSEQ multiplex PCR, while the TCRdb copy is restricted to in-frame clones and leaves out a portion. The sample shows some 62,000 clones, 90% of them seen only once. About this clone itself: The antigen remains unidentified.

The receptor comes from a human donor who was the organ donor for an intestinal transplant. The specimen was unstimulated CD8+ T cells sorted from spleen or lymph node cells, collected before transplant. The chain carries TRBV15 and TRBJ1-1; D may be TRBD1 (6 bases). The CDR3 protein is CATRMVGGDTEAFF. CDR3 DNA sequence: TGTGCCACCAGAATGGTTGGGGGCGACACTGAAGCTTTCTTT.